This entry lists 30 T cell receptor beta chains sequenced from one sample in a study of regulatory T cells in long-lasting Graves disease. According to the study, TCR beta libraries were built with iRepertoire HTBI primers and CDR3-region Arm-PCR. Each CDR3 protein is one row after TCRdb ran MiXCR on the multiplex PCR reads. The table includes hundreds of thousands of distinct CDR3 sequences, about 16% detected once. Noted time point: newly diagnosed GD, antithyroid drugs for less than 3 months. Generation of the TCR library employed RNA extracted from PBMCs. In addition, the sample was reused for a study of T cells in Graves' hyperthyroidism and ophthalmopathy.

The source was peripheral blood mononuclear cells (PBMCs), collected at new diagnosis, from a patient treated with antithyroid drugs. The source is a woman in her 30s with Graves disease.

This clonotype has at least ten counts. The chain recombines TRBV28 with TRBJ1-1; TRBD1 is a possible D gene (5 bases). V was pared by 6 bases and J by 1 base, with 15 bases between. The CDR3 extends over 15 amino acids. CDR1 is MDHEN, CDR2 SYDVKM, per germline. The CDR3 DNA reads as TGTGCCAGCAGCTCTCCGGGACTGCCGAACACTGAAGCTTTCTTT. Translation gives CASSSPGLPNTEAFF. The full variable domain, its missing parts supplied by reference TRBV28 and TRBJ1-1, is DVKVTQSSRYLVKRTGEKVFLECVQDMDHENMFWYRQDPGLGLRLIYFSYDVKMKEKGDIPEGYSVSREKKERFSLILESASTNQTSMYLCASSSPGLPNTEAFFGQGTRLTVV.

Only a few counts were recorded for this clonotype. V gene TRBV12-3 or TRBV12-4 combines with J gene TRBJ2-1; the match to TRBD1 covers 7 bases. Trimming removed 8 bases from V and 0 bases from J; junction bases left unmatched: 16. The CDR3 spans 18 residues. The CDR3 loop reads CASEFPNRGLSSYNEQFF. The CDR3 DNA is TGTGCCAGCGAGTTCCCAAACAGGGGCCTTAGCTCCTACAATGAGCAGTTCTTC.

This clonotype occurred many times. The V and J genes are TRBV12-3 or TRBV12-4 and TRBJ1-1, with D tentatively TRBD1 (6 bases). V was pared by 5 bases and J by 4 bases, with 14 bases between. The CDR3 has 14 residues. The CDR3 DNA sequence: TGTGCCAGCAGTCCACAGGGTTGGGGCACTGAAGCTTTCTTT. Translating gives CASSPQGWGTEAFF.

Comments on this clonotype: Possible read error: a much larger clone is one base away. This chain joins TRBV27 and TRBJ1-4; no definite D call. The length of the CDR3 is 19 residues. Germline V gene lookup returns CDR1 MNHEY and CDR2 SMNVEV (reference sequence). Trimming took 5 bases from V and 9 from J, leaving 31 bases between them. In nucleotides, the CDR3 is TGTGCCAGCAGTGCCGACTATAAGCCCCGGGCAGGCACCCGGAAAAAACTGTTTTTT. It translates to CASSADYKPRAGTRKKLFF.

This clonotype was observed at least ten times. CDR3 DNA: TGTGCCAGCAGTTACAGCTCCAGTAGCAATCAGCCCCAGCATTTT. Its translation: CASSYSSSSNQPQHF. The chain uses TRBV27 and TRBJ1-5; D unresolved. The V gene lost 4 bases and the J gene lost 0 bases, with 10 bases spanning the gap. The germline V gene encodes CDR1 MNHEY and CDR2 SMNVEV (reference sequence). The CDR3 length is 15 residues.

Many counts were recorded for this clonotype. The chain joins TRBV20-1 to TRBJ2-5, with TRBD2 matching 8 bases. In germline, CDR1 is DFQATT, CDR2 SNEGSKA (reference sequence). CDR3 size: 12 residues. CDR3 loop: CAIAGTGETQYF. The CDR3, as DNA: TGCGCCATAGCGGGAACAGGAGAGACCCAGTACTTC.

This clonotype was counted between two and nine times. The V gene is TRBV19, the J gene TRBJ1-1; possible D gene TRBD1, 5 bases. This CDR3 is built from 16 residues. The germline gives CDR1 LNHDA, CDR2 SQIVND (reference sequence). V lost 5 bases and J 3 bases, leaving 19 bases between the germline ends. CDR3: CASSQRKKGSYTEAFF. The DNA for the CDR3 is TGTGCCAGTAGTCAAAGGAAGAAGGGGTCGTACACTGAAGCTTTCTTT.

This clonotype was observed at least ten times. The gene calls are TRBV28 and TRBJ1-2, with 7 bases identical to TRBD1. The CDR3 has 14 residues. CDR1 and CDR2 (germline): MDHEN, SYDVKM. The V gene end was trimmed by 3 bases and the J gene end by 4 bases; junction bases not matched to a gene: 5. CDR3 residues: CASSFGAGGYGYTF. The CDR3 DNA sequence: TGTGCCAGCAGTTTCGGGGCAGGGGGCTATGGCTACACCTTC.

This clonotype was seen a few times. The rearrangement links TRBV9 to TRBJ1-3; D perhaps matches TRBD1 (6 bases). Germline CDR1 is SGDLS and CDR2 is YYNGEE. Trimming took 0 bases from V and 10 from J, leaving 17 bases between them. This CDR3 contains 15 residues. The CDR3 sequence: CASSVAEGVGATIYF. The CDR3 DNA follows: TGTGCCAGCAGCGTAGCTGAGGGGGTGGGAGCGACCATATATTTT.

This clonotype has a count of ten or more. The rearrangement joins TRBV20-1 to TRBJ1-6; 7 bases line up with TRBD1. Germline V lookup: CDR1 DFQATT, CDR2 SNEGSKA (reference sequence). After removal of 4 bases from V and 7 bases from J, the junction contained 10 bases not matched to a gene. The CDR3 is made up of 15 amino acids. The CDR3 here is CSAIGAQGKNSPLHF. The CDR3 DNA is TGCAGTGCTATCGGCGCACAGGGGAAGAATTCACCCCTCCACTTT.

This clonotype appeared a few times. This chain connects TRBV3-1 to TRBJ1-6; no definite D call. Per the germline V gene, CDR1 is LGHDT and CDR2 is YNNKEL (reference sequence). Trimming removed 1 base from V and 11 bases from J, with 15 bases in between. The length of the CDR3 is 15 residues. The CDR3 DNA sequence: TGTGCCAGCAGCCAAGCCCCCGGGGTATGGGCACCCCTCCACTTT. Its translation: CASSQAPGVWAPLHF. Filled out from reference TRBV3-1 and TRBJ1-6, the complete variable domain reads DTAVSQTPKYLVTQMGNDKSIKCEQNLGHDTMYWYKQDSKKFLKIMFSYNNKELIINETVPNRFSPKSPDKAHLNLHINSLELGDSAVYFCASSQAPGVWAPLHFGNGTRLTVT.

The CDR3, as DNA: TGTGCCAGCAGCTTAGACACAGGGGAGGGTGAAAAACTGTTTTTT. This translates into CASSLDTGEGEKLFF. The chain carries TRBV7-9 and TRBJ1-4; 7 bases are a match to TRBD1. CDR3 size: 15 residues. Germline values: CDR1 SEHNR, CDR2 FQNEAQ (reference sequence). The V segment lost 1 base and the J segment 7 bases; nucleotides outside the gene matches: 6. The full variable domain, completed using reference TRBV7-9 and TRBJ1-4, is DTGVSQNPRHKITKRGQNVTFRCDPISEHNRLYWYRQTLGQGPEFLTYFQNEAQLEKSRLLSDRFSAERPKGSFSTLEIQRTEQGDSAMYLCASSLDTGEGEKLFFGSGTQLSVL.

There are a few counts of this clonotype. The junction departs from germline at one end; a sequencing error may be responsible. CDR3 in DNA: TGTGTCAGCTCACAGAATACAGGTCGAGTGACCCAGTACTTC. Translating it yields CVSSQNTGRVTQYF. The chain combines TRBV18 with TRBJ2-5; possible D gene TRBD1, 5 bases. The CDR3 covers 14 residues. The V gene's germline CDR1 is KGHSH and CDR2 LQKENI. The whole variable domain, filled in from reference TRBV18 and TRBJ2-5, reads NAGVMQNPRHLVRRRGQEARLRCSPMKGHSHVYWYRQLPEEGLKFMVYLQKENIIDESGMPKERFSAEFPKEGPSILRIQQVVRGDSAAYFCVSSQNTGRVTQYFGPGTRLLVL.

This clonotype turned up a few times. This chain's CDR3 is CASSGQVISGANVLTF. The CDR3 DNA reads as TGTGCCAGCTCTGGACAGGTGATCTCTGGGGCCAACGTCCTGACTTTC. V usage is TRBV5-8 and J usage is TRBJ2-6; 7 nucleotides match TRBD1. Germline V gene data show CDR1 as SGHTS and CDR2 as YDEGEE. Trimming cost V 7 bases and J 0 bases; bases outside gene matches: 7. The CDR3 loop spans 16 amino acids. Full variable domain (missing parts from reference TRBV5-8 and TRBJ2-6): EAGVTQSPTHLIKTRGQQATLRCSPISGHTSVYWYQQALGLGLQFLLWYDEGEERNRGNFPPRFSGRQFPNYSSELNVNALELEDSALYLCASSGQVISGANVLTFGAGSRLTVL.

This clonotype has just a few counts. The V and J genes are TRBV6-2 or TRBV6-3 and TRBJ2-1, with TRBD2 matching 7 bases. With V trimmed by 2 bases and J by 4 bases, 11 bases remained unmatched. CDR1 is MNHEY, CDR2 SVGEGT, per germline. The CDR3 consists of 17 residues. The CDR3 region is CASSYPLVAGLYNEQFF. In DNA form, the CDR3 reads TGTGCCAGCAGTTACCCCCTGGTAGCGGGCCTTTACAATGAGCAGTTCTTC.

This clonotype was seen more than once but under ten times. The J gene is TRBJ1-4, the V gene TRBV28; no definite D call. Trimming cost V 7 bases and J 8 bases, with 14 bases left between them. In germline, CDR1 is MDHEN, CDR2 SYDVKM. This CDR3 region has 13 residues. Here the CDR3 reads CASTVTLGEKLFF. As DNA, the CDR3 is TGTGCCAGCACAGTAACGTTAGGGGAAAAACTGTTTTTT. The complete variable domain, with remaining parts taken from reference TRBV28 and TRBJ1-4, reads DVKVTQSSRYLVKRTGEKVFLECVQDMDHENMFWYRQDPGLGLRLIYFSYDVKMKEKGDIPEGYSVSREKKERFSLILESASTNQTSMYLCASTVTLGEKLFFGSGTQLSVL.

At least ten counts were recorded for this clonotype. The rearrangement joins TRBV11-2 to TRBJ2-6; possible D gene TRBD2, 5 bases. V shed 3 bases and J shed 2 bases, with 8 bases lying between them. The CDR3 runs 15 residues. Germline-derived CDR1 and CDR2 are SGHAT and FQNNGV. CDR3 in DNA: TGTGCCAGCAGCTTGGCCGGGACTGGGGCCAACGTCCTGACTTTC. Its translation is CASSLAGTGANVLTF.

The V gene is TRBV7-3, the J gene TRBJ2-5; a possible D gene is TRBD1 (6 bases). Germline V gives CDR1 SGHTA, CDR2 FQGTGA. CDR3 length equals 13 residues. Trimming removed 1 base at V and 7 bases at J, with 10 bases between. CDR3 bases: TGTGCCAGCAGCTTAAACCAGGGGCGGACCCAGTACTTC. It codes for CASSLNQGRTQYF.

CDR3 DNA: TGTGCCAGCAGTTCCACAGGGATTAGGGCCTACGAGCAGTACTTC. Translating gives CASSSTGIRAYEQYF. V and J are TRBV28 and TRBJ2-7, with a weak D call TRBD1 (6 bases). Germline V gives CDR1 MDHEN, CDR2 SYDVKM. This CDR3 contains 15 residues. Trimming pared 4 bases from V and 2 bases from J, leaving 15 bases between. Together with reference TRBV28 and TRBJ2-7, the CDR3 gives the full variable domain: DVKVTQSSRYLVKRTGEKVFLECVQDMDHENMFWYRQDPGLGLRLIYFSYDVKMKEKGDIPEGYSVSREKKERFSLILESASTNQTSMYLCASSSTGIRAYEQYFGPGTRLTVT.

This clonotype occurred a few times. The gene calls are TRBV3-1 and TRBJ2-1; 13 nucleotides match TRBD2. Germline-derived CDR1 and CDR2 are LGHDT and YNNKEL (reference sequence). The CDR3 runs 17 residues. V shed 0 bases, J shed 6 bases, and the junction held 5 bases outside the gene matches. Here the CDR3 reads CASSQDWGLAGSNEQFF. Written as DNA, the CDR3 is TGTGCCAGCAGCCAAGATTGGGGACTAGCGGGATCCAATGAGCAGTTCTTC.

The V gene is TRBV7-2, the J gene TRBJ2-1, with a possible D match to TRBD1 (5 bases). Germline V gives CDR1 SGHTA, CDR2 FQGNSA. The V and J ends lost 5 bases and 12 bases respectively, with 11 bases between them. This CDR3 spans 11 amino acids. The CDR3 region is CASSPNDRQFF. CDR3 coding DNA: TGTGCCAGCAGCCCAAATGACAGGCAGTTCTTC.

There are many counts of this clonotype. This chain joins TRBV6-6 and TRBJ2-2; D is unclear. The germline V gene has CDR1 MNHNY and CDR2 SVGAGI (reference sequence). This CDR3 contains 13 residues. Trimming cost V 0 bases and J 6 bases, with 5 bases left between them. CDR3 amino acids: CASSYSSAGELFF. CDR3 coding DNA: TGTGCCAGCAGTTACTCGTCAGCCGGGGAGCTGTTTTTT.

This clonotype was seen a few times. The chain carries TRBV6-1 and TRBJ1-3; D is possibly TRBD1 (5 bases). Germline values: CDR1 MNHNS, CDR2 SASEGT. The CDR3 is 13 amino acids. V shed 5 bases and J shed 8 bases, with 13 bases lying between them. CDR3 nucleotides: TGTGCCAGCAGTCGGGACGGTACACACACCATATATTTT. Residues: CASSRDGTHTIYF.

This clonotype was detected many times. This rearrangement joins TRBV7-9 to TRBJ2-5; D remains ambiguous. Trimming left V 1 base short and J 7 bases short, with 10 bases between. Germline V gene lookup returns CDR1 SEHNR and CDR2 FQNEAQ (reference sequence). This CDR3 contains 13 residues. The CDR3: CASSLGVSGTQYF. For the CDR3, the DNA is TGTGCCAGCAGCTTAGGAGTGTCAGGGACCCAGTACTTC. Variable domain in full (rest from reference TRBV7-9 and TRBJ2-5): DTGVSQNPRHKITKRGQNVTFRCDPISEHNRLYWYRQTLGQGPEFLTYFQNEAQLEKSRLLSDRFSAERPKGSFSTLEIQRTEQGDSAMYLCASSLGVSGTQYFGPGTRLLVL.

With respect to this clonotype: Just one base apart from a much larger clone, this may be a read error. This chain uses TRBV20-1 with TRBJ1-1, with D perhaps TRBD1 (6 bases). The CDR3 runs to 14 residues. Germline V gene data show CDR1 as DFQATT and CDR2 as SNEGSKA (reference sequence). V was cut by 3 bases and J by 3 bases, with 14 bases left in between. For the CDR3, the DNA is TGCAGTGCTAGCTCGGGACACATGGACACTGAAGCTTTCTTT. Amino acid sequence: CSASSGHMDTEAFF.

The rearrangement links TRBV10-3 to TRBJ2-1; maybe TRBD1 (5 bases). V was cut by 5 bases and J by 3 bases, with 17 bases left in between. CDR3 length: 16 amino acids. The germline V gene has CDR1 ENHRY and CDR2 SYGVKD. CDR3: CAISRGFEVGYNEQFF. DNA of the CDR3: TGTGCCATCAGTAGGGGTTTCGAGGTCGGCTACAATGAGCAGTTCTTC.

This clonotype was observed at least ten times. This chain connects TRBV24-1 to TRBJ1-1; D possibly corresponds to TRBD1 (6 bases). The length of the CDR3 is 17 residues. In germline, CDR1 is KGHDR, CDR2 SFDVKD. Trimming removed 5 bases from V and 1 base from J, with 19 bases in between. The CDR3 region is CATSANTDGGENTEAFF. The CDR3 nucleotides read TGTGCCACCAGTGCCAATACTGACGGGGGCGAGAACACTGAAGCTTTCTTT.

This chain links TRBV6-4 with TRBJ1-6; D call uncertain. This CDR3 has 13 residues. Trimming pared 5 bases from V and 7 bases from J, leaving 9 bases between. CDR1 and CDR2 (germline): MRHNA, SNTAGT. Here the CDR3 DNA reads TGTGCCAGCAGTCCCAAACAGAATTCACCCCTCCACTTT. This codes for CASSPKQNSPLHF.

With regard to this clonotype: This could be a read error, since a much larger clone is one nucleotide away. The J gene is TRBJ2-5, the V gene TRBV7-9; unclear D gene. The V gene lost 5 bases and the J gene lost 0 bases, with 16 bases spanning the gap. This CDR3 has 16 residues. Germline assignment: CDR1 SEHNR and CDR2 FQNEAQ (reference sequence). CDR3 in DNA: TGTGCCAGCAGCACCCCGAGTTTGGGCTACCAAGAGACCCAGTACTTC. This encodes CASSTPSLGYQETQYF.

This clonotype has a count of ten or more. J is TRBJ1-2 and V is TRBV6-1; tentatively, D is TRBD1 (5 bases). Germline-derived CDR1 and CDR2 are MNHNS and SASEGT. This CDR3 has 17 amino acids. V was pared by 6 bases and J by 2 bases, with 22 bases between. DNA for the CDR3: TGTGCCAGCAGGAGATCAACCACGGGGCAGGAGAACTATGGCTACACCTTC. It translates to CASRRSTTGQENYGYTF.